Below, 8 T cell receptor beta chains from the same sample are listed, as sequenced in a study of blood T cell repertoires in COVID-19. Libraries were prepared by immunoSEQ multiplex PCR; TCRdb keeps only in-frame clonotypes and omits some of them. There are about 200,000 clones in the sample; approximately 85% occur only once, and approximately 5.1% lies in the top ten. The sequenced material came from peripheral blood. Source of these receptors: a woman aged 65 to 85 with active or convalescent COVID-19.

The chain carries TRBV27 and TRBJ2-1, with TRBD2 as a possible D gene (7 bases). Trimming took off 5 bases at V and 6 bases at J, with 14 bases between the two ends. Germline CDR1 and CDR2: MNHEY and SMNVEV (reference sequence). The CDR3 contains 14 residues. CDR3 sequence: CASSPAGAVNEQFF. The CDR3 DNA reads as TGTGCCAGCAGTCCCGCGGGGGCCGTCAATGAGCAGTTCTTC.

The chain uses TRBV30 and TRBJ2-3; 7 positions match TRBD2. This CDR3 is 16 amino acids long. Trimming took 2 bases from V and 0 from J; bases not matched to a gene: 8. Germline CDR1 and CDR2: GTSNPN and SVGIG (reference sequence). The CDR3 DNA sequence: TGTGCCTGGAGTTGGGGTAGCGGGTCTAGCACAGATACGCAGTATTTT. It yields the protein CAWSWGSGSSTDTQYF.

The V call is TRBV28, the J call TRBJ1-1, with 7 bases that match TRBD1. V shed 8 bases, J shed 5 bases, and the junction held 11 bases outside the gene matches. The CDR3 consists of 14 residues. Per germline, CDR1 MDHEN and CDR2 SYDVKM. CDR3 bases: TGTGCCAGCCGAAGCCACAGGGGTTGGACTGAAGCTTTCTTT. This translates into CASRSHRGWTEAFF.

This rearrangement joins TRBV3-1 (or the pseudogene TRBV3-2) to TRBJ2-1; D remains unclear. Germline V gene lookup returns CDR1 LGHDT and CDR2 YNNKEL (reference sequence). The V gene lost 1 base and the J gene lost 10 bases, with 14 bases spanning the gap. The CDR3 sequence is 14 residues long. CDR3 bases: TGTGCCAGCAGCCAAGTAGAACTCCCTCGGGAGCAGTTCTTC. It codes for CASSQVELPREQFF.

This rearrangement joins TRBV28 to TRBJ1-4; 8 bases fit TRBD1. Losses at the gene ends were 2 bases for V and 11 bases for J; bases not matched to a gene: 10. The CDR3 is made up of 15 amino acids. The germline gives CDR1 MDHEN, CDR2 SYDVKM. CDR3 sequence reads: CASSLPTGEKGKLFF. The DNA of the CDR3 is TGTGCCAGCAGTTTACCGACAGGGGAGAAGGGTAAACTGTTTTTT.

The rearrangement uses TRBV6-2 or TRBV6-3 and TRBJ2-1; 8 positions match TRBD1. Germline values: CDR1 MNHEY, CDR2 SVGEGT. This CDR3 is 14 amino acids long. The trim removed 6 bases at V and 9 bases at J, leaving 10 bases unmatched. CDR3 nucleotide sequence: TGTGCCAGCAGCCGCGGGACAGGTGTAAGTGAGCAGTTCTTC. Amino acid sequence: CASSRGTGVSEQFF.

This clone was seen only a few times. The chain has TRBV7-8 and TRBJ2-7; TRBD2 agrees at 10 bases. The germline gives CDR1 SGHVS, CDR2 FQNEAQ. Unmatched junction bases numbered 7, after V lost 7 bases and J lost 7 bases. This CDR3 contains 13 residues. CDR3 protein: CASKSGRANEQYF. For the CDR3, the DNA is TGTGCCAGCAAAAGCGGGAGGGCGAATGAGCAGTACTTC.

Concerning this clone: Other DNA sequences of this sample code for an identical CDR3. The chain recombines TRBV25-1 with TRBJ1-5; 7 bases map to TRBD1. The junction had 3 bases not matched to a gene; V was cut back by 3 bases and J by 4 bases. This CDR3 comprises 14 residues. Germline assignment: CDR1 MGHDK and CDR2 SYGVNS. Here the CDR3 reads CASSETGYNQPQHF. CDR3 DNA: TGTGCCAGCAGTGAGACAGGGTATAATCAGCCCCAGCATTTT.